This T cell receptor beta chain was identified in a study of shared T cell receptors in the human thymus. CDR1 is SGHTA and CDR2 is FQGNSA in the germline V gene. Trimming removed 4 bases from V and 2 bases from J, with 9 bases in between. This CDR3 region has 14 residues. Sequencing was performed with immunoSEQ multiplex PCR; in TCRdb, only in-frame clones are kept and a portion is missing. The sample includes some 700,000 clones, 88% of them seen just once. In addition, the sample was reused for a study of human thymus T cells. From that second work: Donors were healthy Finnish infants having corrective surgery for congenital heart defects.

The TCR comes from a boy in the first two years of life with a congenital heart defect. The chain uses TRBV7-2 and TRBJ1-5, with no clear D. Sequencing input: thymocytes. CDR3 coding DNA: TGTGCCAGCAGCTCAGGTGAGCGCAATCAGCCCCAGCATTTT. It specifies CASSSGERNQPQHF.